These T cell receptor beta chains were read from a single sample in a study of OX40 agonist ivuxolimab in advanced cancers. Measured with immunoSEQ multiplex PCR; TCRdb has only the in-frame clones, and not every one. The repertoire holds about 52,000 clones, with approximately 87% as singletons. The source material was CD4+ or CD8+ T cells sorted from blood, sampled in a trial of the OX40 agonist ivuxolimab. These receptors all stem from an adult with an advanced solid tumor such as melanoma, head and neck, liver or kidney cancer. CDR3s include the opening cysteine and the closing phenylalanine or tryptophan. D genes are given only for firm matches. Expanded clones are given a class, and other clones once, few, many or no size at all.

D gene	CDR3 length	J gene	V gene	clone size	CDR3 protein	CDR3 DNA
.	14	TRBJ1-3	TRBV10-3	.	CAISERGSGNTIYF	TGTGCCATCAGTGAAAGAGGGTCCGGAAACACCATATATTTT
.	15	TRBJ1-2	TRBV9	few	CASSPQGGQGTGYTF	TGTGCCAGCAGCCCCCAAGGGGGTCAGGGGACCGGCTACACCTTC
TRBD1	14	TRBJ1-2	TRBV7-2	few	CASRGQAANYGYTF	TGTGCCAGCAGGGGACAGGCGGCTAACTATGGCTACACCTTC
.	13	TRBJ2-7	TRBV5-4	.	CASSLVGTYEQYF	TGTGCCAGCAGCTTAGTGGGTACCTACGAGCAGTACTTC
.	15	TRBJ2-2	TRBV5-1	.	CASGPRTDAAGELFF	TGCGCCAGCGGACCCAGGACAGATGCGGCCGGGGAGCTGTTTTTT
TRBD1	16	TRBJ1-6	TRBV4-1	.	CASSPLGQGEASPLHF	TGCGCCAGCAGCCCCTTGGGACAGGGAGAGGCTTCACCCCTCCACTTT
.	14	TRBJ2-1	TRBV6-5	.	CASSYSPGTGALFF	TGTGCCAGCAGTTACTCTCCTGGGACCGGGGCTTTGTTCTTC
.	13	TRBJ2-2	TRBV28	.	CASATDTTGELFF	TGTGCCAGCGCAACAGATACCACCGGGGAGCTGTTTTTT
.	13	TRBJ1-2	TRBV5-4	.	CASSLGSNYGYTF	TGTGCCAGCAGCTTGGGCAGCAACTATGGCTACACCTTC
.	15	TRBJ2-5	TRBV27	.	CASSSSIPGRETQYF	TGTGCCAGCAGTTCTTCAATTCCAGGGAGGGAGACCCAGTACTTC
.	18	TRBJ1-2	TRBV18	.	CASSPNSQGAPRIYGYTF	TGTGCCAGCTCACCGAACTCCCAGGGTGCCCCCCGCATCTATGGCTACACCTTC
TRBD1	15	TRBJ2-5	TRBV2	.	CASSALRQGSRTQYF	TGTGCCAGCAGCGCTCTCCGACAGGGGTCCCGGACCCAGTACTTC
TRBD1	16	TRBJ1-6	TRBV6-5	once	CASSYKGAQGNSPLHF	TGTGCCAGCAGTTACAAGGGAGCACAGGGGAATTCACCCCTCCACTTT
.	16	TRBJ2-7	TRBV7-2	.	CASSLGGAWGIYEQYF	TGTGCCAGCAGCTTAGGTGGGGCCTGGGGCATCTACGAGCAGTACTTC
.	18	TRBJ2-2	TRBV7-2	.	CASSLRGDTSGGTGELFF	TGTGCCAGCAGCTTACGAGGGGACACATCGGGGGGTACCGGGGAGCTGTTTTTT
.	15	TRBJ2-1	TRBV5-1	.	CASSLWRGSYNEQFF	TGCGCCAGCAGCTTGTGGAGGGGTTCCTACAATGAGCAGTTCTTC
.	13	TRBJ2-1	TRBV19	.	CASSIDLTPRQFF	TGTGCCAGTAGTATAGATCTCACCCCACGGCAGTTCTTC
TRBD1	16	TRBJ1-1	TRBV5-1	.	CASSFQTGNLNTEAFF	TGCGCCAGCAGCTTTCAGACAGGGAACTTGAACACTGAAGCTTTCTTT
.	14	TRBJ1-1	TRBV5-1	.	CASSLSGLNTEAFF	TGCGCCAGCAGCTTATCAGGGTTGAACACTGAAGCTTTCTTT
TRBD2	20	TRBJ2-6	TRBV4-1	.	CASSQELLAGGISGANVLTF	TGCGCCAGCAGCCAAGAGCTGCTGGCGGGGGGCATCTCTGGGGCCAACGTCCTGACTTTC
.	16	TRBJ1-1	TRBV19	.	CASTPPGHRTDTEAFF	TGTGCCAGTACCCCTCCCGGGCACCGCACGGACACTGAAGCTTTCTTT
.	13	TRBJ1-2	TRBV7-9	.	CATNIPGAAGYTF	TGTGCCACTAATATTCCAGGGGCCGCTGGCTACACCTTC
TRBD1	12	TRBJ1-1	TRBV29-1	few	CSFGQGEAEAFF	TGCAGCTTCGGACAGGGAGAGGCTGAAGCTTTCTTT
.	12	TRBJ2-7	TRBV28	.	CASKRGSYEQYF	TGTGCCAGCAAGAGGGGTAGCTACGAGCAGTACTTC
.	13	TRBJ2-7	TRBV11-3	few	CASSSNLAHEQYF	TGTGCCAGCAGCTCTAATCTAGCTCACGAGCAGTACTTC
.	13	TRBJ1-3	TRBV30	.	CAWSVGSGNTIYF	TGTGCCTGGAGTGTCGGTTCTGGAAACACCATATATTTT
TRBD2	15	TRBJ2-2	TRBV2	.	CASNGLAANTGELFF	TGTGCCAGCAACGGACTAGCGGCGAACACCGGGGAGCTGTTTTTT
.	13	TRBJ1-2	TRBV6-5	.	CASSQGNSYGYTF	TGTGCCAGCAGCCAGGGTAATAGCTATGGCTACACCTTC
.	12	TRBJ2-3	TRBV27	.	CASSPGSDTQYF	TGTGCCAGCTCCCCGGGGTCGGATACGCAGTATTTT
TRBD1	13	TRBJ1-5	TRBV19	.	CASSGQQGQPQHF	TGTGCCAGTTCGGGACAGCAAGGTCAGCCCCAGCATTTT
.	12	TRBJ2-7	TRBV10-3	once	CAISTAAYEQYF	TGTGCCATCAGTACAGCTGCTTACGAGCAGTACTTC